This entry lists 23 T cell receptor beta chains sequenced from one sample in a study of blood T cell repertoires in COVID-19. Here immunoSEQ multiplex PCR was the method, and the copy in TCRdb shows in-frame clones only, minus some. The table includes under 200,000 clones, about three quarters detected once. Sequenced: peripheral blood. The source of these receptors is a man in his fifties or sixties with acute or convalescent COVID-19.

The CDR3 DNA follows: TGTGCCAGCAGCCCTACCGGGGAATATTATGGCTACACCTTC. Residues: CASSPTGEYYGYTF. The chain links TRBV9 to TRBJ1-2; D remains unclear. V was clipped by 4 bases and J by 5 bases, with 15 bases between them. The CDR3 has 14 amino acids. Germline assignment: CDR1 SGDLS and CDR2 YYNGEE. Full variable domain (missing parts from reference TRBV9 and TRBJ1-2): DSGVTQTPKHLITATGQRVTLRCSPRSGDLSVYWYQQSLDQGLQFLIQYYNGEERAKGNILERFSAQQFPDLHSELNLSSLELGDSALYFCASSPTGEYYGYTFGSGTRLTVV.

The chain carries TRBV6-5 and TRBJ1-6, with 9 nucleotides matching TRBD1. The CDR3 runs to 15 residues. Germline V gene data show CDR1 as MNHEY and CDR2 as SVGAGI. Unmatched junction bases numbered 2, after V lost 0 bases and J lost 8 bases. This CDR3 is CASSYSRTGDSPLHF. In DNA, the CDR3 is TGTGCCAGCAGTTACTCGAGGACAGGGGATTCACCCCTCCACTTT.

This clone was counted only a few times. This chain's CDR3 is CASSPYRSGDQETQYF. The CDR3 nucleotides are TGTGCCAGCTCACCCTATAGATCGGGGGACCAAGAGACCCAGTACTTC. This sequence joins TRBV18 and TRBJ2-5, with D maybe TRBD2 (6 bases). Germline V CDR1 and CDR2: KGHSH, LQKENI. V lost 3 bases to trimming and J lost 0 bases, with 14 bases between them. The CDR3 loop spans 16 amino acids.

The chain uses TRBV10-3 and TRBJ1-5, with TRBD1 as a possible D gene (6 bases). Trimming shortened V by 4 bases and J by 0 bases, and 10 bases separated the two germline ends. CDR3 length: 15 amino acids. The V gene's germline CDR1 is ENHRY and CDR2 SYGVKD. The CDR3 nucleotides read TGTGCCATCAGTGGGGCAGGGGATAGCAATCAGCCCCAGCATTTT. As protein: CAISGAGDSNQPQHF.

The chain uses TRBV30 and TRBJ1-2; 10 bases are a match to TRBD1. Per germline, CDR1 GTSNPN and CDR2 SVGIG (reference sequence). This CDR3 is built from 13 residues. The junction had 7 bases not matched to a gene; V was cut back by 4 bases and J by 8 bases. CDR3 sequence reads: CAWTRQGARGYTF. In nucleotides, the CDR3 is TGTGCCTGGACAAGACAGGGGGCAAGAGGCTACACCTTC.

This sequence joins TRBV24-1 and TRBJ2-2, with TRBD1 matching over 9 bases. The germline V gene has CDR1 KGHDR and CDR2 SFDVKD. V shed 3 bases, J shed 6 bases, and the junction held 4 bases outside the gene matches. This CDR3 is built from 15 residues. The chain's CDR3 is CATSDPGQGSGELFF. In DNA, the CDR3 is TGTGCCACCAGTGATCCGGGACAGGGCTCCGGGGAGCTGTTTTTT.

Here the CDR3 reads CASSNRGTPGGNIQYF. The CDR3 DNA reads as TGTGCCAGTAGCAACCGCGGGACCCCCGGGGGGAACATTCAGTACTTC. The V gene is TRBV19, the J gene TRBJ2-4, with 7 bases identical to TRBD2. The V and J ends lost 6 bases and 7 bases, in that order; junction bases with no gene match: 15. Germline-derived CDR1 and CDR2 are LNHDA and SQIVND (reference sequence). There are 16 residues in the CDR3.

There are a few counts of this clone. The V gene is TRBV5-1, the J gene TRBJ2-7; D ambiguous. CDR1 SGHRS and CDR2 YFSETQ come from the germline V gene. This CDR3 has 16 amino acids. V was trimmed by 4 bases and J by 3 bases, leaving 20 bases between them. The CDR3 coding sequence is TGCGCCAGCAGCGTGGATGCCGGGTCTCCTAGCTACGAGCAGTACTTC. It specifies CASSVDAGSPSYEQYF.

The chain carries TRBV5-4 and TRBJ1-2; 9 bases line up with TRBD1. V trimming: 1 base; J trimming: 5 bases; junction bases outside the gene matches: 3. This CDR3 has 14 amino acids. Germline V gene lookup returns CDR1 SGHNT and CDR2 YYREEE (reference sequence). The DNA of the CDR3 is TGTGCCAGCAGCTTGTCACAGGGGGCATATGGCTACACCTTC. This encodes CASSLSQGAYGYTF.

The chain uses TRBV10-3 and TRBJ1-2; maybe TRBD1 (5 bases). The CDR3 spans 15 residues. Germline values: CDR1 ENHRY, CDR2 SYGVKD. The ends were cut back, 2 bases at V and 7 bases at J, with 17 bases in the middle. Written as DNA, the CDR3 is TGTGCCATCAGTGAGCCCGTTCTCGCGGGGGGTGGCTACACCTTC. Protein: CAISEPVLAGGGYTF.

The CDR3 loop is CASSFRGTYEQYF. In DNA, the CDR3 is TGCGCCAGCAGCTTCAGGGGAACCTACGAGCAGTACTTC. This chain links TRBV5-1 with TRBJ2-7, with D perhaps matching TRBD1 (6 bases). This CDR3 region has 13 residues. The germline V and J ends were trimmed by 2 bases and 2 bases, with 8 bases remaining between them. CDR1 and CDR2 from the germline V gene are SGHRS and YFSETQ.

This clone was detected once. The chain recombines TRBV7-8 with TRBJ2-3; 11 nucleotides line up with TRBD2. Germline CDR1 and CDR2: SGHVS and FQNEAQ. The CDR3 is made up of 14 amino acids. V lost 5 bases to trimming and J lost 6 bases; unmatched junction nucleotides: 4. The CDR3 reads CASSSSGGVDTQYF. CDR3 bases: TGTGCCAGCAGCAGTAGCGGGGGGGTGGATACGCAGTATTTT.

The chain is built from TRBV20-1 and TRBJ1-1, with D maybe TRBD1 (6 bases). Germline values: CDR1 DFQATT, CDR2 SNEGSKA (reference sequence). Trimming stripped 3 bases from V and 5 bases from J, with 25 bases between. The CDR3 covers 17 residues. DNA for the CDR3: TGCAGTGCTAGTGACTACAGGGAAACGGCGGTGTGGACTGAAGCTTTCTTT. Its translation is CSASDYRETAVWTEAFF.

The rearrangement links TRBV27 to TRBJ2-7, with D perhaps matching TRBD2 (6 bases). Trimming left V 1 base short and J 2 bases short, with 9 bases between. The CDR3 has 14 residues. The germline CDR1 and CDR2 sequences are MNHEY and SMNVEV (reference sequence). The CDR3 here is CASSLFGGAYEQYF. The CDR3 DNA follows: TGTGCCAGCAGTTTATTTGGCGGGGCCTACGAGCAGTACTTC.

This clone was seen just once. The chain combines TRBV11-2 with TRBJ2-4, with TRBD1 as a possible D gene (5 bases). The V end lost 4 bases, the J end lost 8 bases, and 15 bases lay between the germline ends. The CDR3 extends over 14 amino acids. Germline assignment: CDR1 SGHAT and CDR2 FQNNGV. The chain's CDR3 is CASSSTGVRDIQYF. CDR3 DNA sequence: TGTGCCAGCAGCTCCACAGGAGTCAGGGACATTCAGTACTTC.

The CDR3 spells CASSQDLGGGLHYGYTF. In DNA form, the CDR3 reads TGTGCCAGCAGCCAAGATCTTGGAGGGGGCCTCCACTATGGCTACACCTTC. This sequence joins TRBV4-2 and TRBJ1-2, with 7 bases that match TRBD1. V gave up 0 bases and J gave up 3 bases; unmatched junction bases: 10. The CDR3 length is 17 residues. Germline CDR1 LGHNA, CDR2 YNFKEQ.

The CDR3 region has the DNA TGTGCCAGCAGTTTCCAGGGGCGGAGTGAAAAACTGTTTTTT. As protein: CASSFQGRSEKLFF. The chain recombines TRBV27 with TRBJ1-4, with D tentatively TRBD1 (6 bases). With 3 bases removed from V and 7 bases from J, the gap between germline ends came to 12 bases. CDR3 length: 14 residues. Germline V CDR1 and CDR2: MNHEY, SMNVEV (reference sequence).

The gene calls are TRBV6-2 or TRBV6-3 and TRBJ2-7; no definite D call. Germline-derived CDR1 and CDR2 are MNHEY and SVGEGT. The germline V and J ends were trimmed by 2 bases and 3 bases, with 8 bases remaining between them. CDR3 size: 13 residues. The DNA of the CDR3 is TGTGCCAGCAGTTACGGGTACAGCTACGAGCAGTACTTC. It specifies CASSYGYSYEQYF.

Here the CDR3 reads CASSPTETQYF. The DNA for the CDR3 is TGTGCCAGCAGTCCTACAGAGACCCAGTACTTC. This sequence joins TRBV2 and TRBJ2-5; no definite D call. CDR1 and CDR2 (germline): SNHLY, FYNNEI. Trimming cost V 5 bases and J 4 bases, with 5 bases left between them. This CDR3 is 11 amino acids long.

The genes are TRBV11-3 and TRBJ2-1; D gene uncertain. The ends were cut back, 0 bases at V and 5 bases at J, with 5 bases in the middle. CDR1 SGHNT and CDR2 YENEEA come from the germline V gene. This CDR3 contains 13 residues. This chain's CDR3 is CASSLDRDNEQFF. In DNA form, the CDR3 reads TGTGCCAGCAGCTTAGATCGGGACAATGAGCAGTTCTTC.

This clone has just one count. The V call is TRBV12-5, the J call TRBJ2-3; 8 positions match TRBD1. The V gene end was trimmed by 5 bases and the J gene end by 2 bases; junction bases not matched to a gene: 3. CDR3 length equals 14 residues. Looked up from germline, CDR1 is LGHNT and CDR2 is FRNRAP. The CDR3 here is CASGGGQVTDTQYF. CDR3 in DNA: TGTGCTAGTGGTGGGGGACAGGTCACAGATACGCAGTATTTT.

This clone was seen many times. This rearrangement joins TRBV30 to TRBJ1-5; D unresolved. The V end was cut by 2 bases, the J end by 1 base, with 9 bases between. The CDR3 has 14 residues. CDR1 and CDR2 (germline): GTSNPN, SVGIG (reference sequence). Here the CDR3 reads CAWSSGLSNQPQHF. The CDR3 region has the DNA TGTGCCTGGAGTTCGGGGTTGAGCAATCAGCCCCAGCATTTT.

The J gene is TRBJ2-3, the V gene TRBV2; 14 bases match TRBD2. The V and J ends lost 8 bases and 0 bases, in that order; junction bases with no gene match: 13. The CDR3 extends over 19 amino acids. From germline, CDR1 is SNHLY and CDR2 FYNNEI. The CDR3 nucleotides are TGTGCCAGCGTCTGGGGAGGACTAGCGGGGGGCCTTAGCACAGATACGCAGTATTTT. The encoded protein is CASVWGGLAGGLSTDTQYF.